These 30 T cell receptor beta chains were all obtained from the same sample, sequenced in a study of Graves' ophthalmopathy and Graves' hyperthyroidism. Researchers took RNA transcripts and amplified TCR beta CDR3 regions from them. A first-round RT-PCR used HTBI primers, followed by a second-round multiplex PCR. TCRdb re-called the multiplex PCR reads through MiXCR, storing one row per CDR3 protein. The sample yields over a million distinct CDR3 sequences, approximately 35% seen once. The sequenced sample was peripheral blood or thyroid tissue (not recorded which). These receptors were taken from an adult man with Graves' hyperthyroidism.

The CDR3 DNA sequence: TGTGCCAGCAGTTTACCACGCCCGCCGGAGGCTTTCTTT. Translated: CASSLPRPPEAFF. The chain has TRBV6-2 or TRBV6-3 and TRBJ1-1, with D uncertain. The ends were cut back, 4 bases at V and 11 bases at J, with 17 bases in the middle. CDR1 MNHEY and CDR2 SVGEGT come from the germline V gene. This CDR3 spans 13 amino acids.

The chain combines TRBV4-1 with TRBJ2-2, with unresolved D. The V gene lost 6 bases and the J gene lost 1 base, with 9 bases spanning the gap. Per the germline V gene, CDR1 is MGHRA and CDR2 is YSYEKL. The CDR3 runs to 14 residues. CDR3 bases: TGCGCCAGCAGACTCCTGGGGAACACCGGGGAGCTGTTTTTT. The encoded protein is CASRLLGNTGELFF.

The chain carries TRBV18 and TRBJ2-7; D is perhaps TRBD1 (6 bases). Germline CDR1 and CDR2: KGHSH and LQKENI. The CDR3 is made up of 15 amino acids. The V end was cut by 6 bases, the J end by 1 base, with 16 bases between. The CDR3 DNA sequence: TGTGCCAGCTCCTCAGGACAGACCGGGTCCTACGAGCAGTACTTC. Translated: CASSSGQTGSYEQYF.

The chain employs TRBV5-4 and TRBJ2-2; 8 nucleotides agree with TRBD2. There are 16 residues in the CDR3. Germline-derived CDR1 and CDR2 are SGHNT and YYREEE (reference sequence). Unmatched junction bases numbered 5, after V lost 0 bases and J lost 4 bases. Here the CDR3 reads CASSLAVAGFTGELFF. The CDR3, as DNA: TGTGCCAGCAGCTTGGCGGTAGCGGGATTCACCGGGGAGCTGTTTTTT.

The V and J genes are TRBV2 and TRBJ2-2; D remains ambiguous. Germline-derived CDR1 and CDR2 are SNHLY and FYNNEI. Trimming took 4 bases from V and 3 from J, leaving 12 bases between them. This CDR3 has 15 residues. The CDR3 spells CASSATNTYTGELFF. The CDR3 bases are TGTGCCAGCAGTGCCACTAACACCTACACCGGGGAGCTGTTTTTT. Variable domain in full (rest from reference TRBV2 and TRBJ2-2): EPEVTQTPSHQVTQMGQEVILRCVPISNHLYFYWYRQILGQKVEFLVSFYNNEISEKSEIFDDQFSVERPDGSNFTLKIRSTKLEDSAMYFCASSATNTYTGELFFGEGSRLTVL.

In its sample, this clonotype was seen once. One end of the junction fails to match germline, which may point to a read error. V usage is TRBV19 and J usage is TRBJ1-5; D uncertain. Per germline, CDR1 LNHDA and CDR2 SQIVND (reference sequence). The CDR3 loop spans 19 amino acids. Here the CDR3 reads CASSIDLPARTFSNRPQHF. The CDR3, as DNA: TGTGCCAGTAGTATAGATCTTCCCGCCAGAACCTTTAGCAATCGGCCCCAGCATTTT.

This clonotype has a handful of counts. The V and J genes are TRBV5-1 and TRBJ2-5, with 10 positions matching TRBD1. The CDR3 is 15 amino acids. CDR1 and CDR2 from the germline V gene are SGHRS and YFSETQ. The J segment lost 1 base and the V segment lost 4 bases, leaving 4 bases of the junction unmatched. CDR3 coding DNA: TGCGCCAGCAGCGTCGGACAGGGGGGCCAAGAGACCCAGTACTTC. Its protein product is CASSVGQGGQETQYF.

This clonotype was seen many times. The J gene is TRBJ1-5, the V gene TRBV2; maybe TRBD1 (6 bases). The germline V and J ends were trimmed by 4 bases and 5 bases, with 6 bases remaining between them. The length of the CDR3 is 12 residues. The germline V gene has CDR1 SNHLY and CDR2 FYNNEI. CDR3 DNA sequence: TGTGCCAGCAGTGGACAGGATCAGCCCCAGCATTTT. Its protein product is CASSGQDQPQHF.

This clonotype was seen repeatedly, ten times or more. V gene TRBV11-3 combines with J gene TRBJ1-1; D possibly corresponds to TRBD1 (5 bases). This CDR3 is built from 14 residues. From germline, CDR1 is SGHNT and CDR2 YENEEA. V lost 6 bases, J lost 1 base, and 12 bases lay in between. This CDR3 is CASSPGPRNTEAFF. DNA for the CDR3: TGTGCCAGCAGTCCGGGACCCCGGAACACTGAAGCTTTCTTT. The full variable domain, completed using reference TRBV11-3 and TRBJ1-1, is EAGVVQSPRYKIIEKKQPVAFWCNPISGHNTLYWYLQNLGQGPELLIRYENEEAVDDSQLPKDRFSAERLKGVDSTLKIQPAELGDSAVYLCASSPGPRNTEAFFGQGTRLTVV.

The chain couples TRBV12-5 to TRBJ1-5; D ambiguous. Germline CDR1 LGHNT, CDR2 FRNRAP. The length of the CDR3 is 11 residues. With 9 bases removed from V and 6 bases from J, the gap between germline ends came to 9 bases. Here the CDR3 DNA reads TGTGCTAGGGAGTCTTTTCAGCCCCAGCATTTT. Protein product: CARESFQPQHF.

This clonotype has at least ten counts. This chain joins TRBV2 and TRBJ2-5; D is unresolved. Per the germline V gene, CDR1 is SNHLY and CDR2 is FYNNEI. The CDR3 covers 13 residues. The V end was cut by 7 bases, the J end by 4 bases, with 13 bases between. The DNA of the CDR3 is TGTGCCAGCAAGTTGGACGTGATAGAGACCCAGTACTTC. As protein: CASKLDVIETQYF.

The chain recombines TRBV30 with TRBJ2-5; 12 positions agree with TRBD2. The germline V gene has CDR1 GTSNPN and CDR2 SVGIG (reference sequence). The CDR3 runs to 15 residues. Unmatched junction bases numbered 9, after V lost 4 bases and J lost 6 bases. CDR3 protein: CAWTSLTSGRQTQYF. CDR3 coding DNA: TGTGCCTGGACCTCCCTGACTAGCGGGAGACAGACCCAGTACTTC.

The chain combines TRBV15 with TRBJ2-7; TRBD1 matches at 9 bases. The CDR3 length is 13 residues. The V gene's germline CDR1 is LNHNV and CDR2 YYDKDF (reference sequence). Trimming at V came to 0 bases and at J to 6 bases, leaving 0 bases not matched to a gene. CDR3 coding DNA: TGTGCCACCAGCAGAGAGACAGGGGGCGAGCAGTACTTC. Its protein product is CATSRETGGEQYF.

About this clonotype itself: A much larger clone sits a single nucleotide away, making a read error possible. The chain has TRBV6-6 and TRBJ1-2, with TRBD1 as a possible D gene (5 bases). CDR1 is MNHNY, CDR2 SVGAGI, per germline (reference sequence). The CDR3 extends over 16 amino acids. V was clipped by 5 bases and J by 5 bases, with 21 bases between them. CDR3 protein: CASSGLPGTGGYGYTF. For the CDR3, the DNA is TGTGCCAGCAGTGGGCTACCCGGCACGGGGGGATATGGCTACACCTTC.

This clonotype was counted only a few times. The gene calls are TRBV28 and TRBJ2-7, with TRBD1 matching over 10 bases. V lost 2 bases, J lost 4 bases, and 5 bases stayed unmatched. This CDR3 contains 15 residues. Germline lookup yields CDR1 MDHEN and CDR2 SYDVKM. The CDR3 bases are TGTGCCAGCAGTTTAGGTGGACAGGGGGATTACGAGCAGTACTTC. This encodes CASSLGGQGDYEQYF.

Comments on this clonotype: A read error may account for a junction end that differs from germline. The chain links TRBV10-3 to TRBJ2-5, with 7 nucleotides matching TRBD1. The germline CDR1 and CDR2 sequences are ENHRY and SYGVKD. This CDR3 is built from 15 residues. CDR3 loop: CASSPGTAEQETQYF. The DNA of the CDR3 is TGTGCCAGCAGTCCCGGGACAGCCGAACAAGAGACCCAGTACTTC.

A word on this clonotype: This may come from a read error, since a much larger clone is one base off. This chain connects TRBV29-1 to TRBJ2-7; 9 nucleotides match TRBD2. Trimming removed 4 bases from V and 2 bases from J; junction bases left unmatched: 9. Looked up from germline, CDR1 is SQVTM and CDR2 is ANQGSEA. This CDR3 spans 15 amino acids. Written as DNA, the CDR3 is TGCAGCGTTGTTCCCGCTAGCGGGGTAACCTACGAGCAGTACTTC. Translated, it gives CSVVPASGVTYEQYF.

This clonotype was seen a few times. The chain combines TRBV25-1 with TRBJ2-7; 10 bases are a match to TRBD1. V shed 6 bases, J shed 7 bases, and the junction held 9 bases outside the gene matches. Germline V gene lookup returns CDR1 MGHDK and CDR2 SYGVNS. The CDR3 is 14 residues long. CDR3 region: CASSFRDRGGEQYF. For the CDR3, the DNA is TGTGCCAGCAGCTTCCGGGACAGGGGTGGTGAGCAGTACTTC.

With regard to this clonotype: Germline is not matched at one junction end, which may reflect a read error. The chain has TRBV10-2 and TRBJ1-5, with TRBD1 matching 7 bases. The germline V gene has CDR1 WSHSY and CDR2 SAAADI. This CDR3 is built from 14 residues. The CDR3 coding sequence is TGTGCCAGCAGTTTCCGGGACAGAAATCAGCCCCAGCATTTT. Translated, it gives CASSFRDRNQPQHF.

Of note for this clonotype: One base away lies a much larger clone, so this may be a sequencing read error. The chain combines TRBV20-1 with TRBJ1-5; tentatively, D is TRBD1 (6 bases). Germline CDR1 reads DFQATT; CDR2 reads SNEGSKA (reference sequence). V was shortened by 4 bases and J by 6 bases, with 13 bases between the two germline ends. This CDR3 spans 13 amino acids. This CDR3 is CSANKGGGQPQHF. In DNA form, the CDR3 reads TGCAGTGCTAACAAGGGAGGGGGTCAGCCCCAGCATTTT.

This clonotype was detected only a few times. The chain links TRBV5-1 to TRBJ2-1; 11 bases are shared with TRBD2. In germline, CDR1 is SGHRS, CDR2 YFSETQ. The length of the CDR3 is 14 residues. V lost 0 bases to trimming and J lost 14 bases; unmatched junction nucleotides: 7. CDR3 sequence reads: CASSLDPTSGSKFF. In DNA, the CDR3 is TGCGCCAGCAGCTTGGACCCAACTAGCGGGAGTAAGTTCTTC.

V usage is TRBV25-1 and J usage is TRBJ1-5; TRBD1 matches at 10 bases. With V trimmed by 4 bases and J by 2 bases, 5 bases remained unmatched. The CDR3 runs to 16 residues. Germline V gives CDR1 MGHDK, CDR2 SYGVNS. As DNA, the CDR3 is TGTGCCAGCAGTGGACAGGGGGCATGTGGCAATCAGCCCCAGCATTTT. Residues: CASSGQGACGNQPQHF. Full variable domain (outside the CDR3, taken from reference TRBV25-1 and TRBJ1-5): EADIYQTPRYLVIGTGKKITLECSQTMGHDKMYWYQQDPGMELHLIHYSYGVNSTEKGDLSSESTVSRIRTEHFPLTLESARPSHTSQYLCASSGQGACGNQPQHFGDGTRLSIL.

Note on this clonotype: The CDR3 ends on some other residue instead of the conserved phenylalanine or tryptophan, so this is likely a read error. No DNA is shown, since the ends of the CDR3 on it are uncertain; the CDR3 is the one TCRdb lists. CDR3 protein: CATSDRTGHGYTFGS. The chain uses TRBV24-1 and TRBJ2-5; TRBD1, the D gene given by the table, was not confirmed from the DNA. Looked up from germline, CDR1 is KGHDR and CDR2 is SFDVKD. The CDR3 is 15 residues long, ends included.

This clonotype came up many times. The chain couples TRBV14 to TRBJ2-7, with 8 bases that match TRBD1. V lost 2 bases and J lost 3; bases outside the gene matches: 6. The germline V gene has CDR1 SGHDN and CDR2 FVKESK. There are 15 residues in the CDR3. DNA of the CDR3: TGTGCCAGCAGCCAACGGACAGGGCAAAACTACGAGCAGTACTTC. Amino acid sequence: CASSQRTGQNYEQYF.

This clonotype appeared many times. Here the CDR3 DNA reads TGTGCCAGTAGTATGGAGGTACTCAAAGAGACCCAGTACTTC. This sequence encodes CASSMEVLKETQYF. The chain recombines TRBV19 with TRBJ2-5, with a weak D call TRBD2 (5 bases). Per germline, CDR1 LNHDA and CDR2 SQIVND (reference sequence). Trimming took off 3 bases at V and 3 bases at J, with 11 bases between the two ends. The CDR3 length is 14 residues. Complete variable domain (other parts from reference TRBV19 and TRBJ2-5): DGGITQSPKYLFRKEGQNVTLSCEQNLNHDAMYWYRQDPGQGLRLIYYSQIVNDFQKGDIAEGYSVSREKKESFPLTVTSAQKNPTAFYLCASSMEVLKETQYFGPGTRLLVL.

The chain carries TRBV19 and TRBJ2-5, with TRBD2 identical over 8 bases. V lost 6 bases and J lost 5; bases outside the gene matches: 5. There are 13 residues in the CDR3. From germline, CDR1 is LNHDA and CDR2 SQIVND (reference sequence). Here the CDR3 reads CASSGRAWETQYF. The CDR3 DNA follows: TGTGCCAGTAGCGGGAGGGCCTGGGAGACCCAGTACTTC.

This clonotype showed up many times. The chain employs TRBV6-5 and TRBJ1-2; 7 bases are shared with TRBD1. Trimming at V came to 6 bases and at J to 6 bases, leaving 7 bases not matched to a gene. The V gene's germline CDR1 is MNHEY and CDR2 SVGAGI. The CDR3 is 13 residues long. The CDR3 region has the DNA TGTGCCAGCAGGGCACAGGGGAACGATGGCTACACCTTC. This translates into CASRAQGNDGYTF.

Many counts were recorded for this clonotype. The CDR3 DNA reads as TGTGCCAGCAGCTTGGGAGGGGCCCAGAGTCAGCCCCAGCATTTT. It specifies CASSLGGAQSQPQHF. The chain recombines TRBV7-2 with TRBJ1-5; the D gene is possibly TRBD1 (5 bases). Germline assignment: CDR1 SGHTA and CDR2 FQGNSA. The CDR3 runs to 15 residues. V lost 3 bases and J lost 6, with 15 bases in between.

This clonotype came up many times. CDR3 loop: CSARDLGQGDGYTF. DNA of the CDR3: TGCAGTGCTAGAGATCTGGGACAGGGCGATGGCTACACCTTC. The genes are TRBV20-1 and TRBJ1-2, with 9 nucleotides matching TRBD1. CDR1 is DFQATT and CDR2 is SNEGSKA in the germline V gene (reference sequence). Losses at the gene ends were 0 bases for V and 6 bases for J; bases not matched to a gene: 5. The CDR3 extends over 14 amino acids.

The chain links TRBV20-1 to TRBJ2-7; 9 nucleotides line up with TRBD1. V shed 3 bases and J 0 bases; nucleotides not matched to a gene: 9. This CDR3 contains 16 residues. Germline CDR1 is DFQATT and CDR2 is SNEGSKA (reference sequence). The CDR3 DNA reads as TGCAGTGCTAGTGGCCCGGGACAGGGAAGCTCCTACGAGCAGTACTTC. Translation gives CSASGPGQGSSYEQYF.